This TCR beta chain was obtained from a study of Graves' ophthalmopathy and Graves' hyperthyroidism (dated by TCRdb to about 2018). Context from the whole study: Hyperthyroidism was defined as stable when no progression to ophthalmopathy occurred within 18 months of follow-up. TCR beta repertoire signatures were used to distinguish Graves' ophthalmopathy from Graves' hyperthyroidism and to predict progression to ophthalmopathy. In total, over 130 blood samples were TCR-sequenced: 43 ophthalmopathy, around 75 hyperthyroidism and roughly 17 hyperthyroidism-to-ophthalmopathy patients. A discovery set of 95 to 100 patients (approximately 42 ophthalmopathy, about 55 stable hyperthyroidism) was enrolled to explore V-J signatures distinguishing ophthalmopathy from hyperthyroidism. An independent validation cohort was composed of some 19 hyperthyroidism patients and 15 to 17 patients who later progressed from hyperthyroidism to ophthalmopathy. In over five hyperthyroidism patients, T-cell repertoires of thyroid tissue and blood were compared. Following sample collection, hyperthyroidism patients were given methimazole at a starting dose of 30 mg daily, and ophthalmopathy patients were given high-dose intravenous methylprednisolone. Here is what the overall study found, with its caveats: Among expanded thyroid clonotypes with frequency above 0.001, most also showed up in blood, which suggests that blood repertoires may reflect the thyroid immune response. Ophthalmopathy was separated from stable hyperthyroidism by the 13-signature model with 85% to 90% sensitivity and 81% to 84% specificity in cross-validation and with 80%/75% in the test set. Sample size was not statistically predetermined, and group allocation was not concealed from the investigators. In validation, the model predicted ophthalmopathy progression with 55% to 71% sensitivity and 72% to 80% specificity; some 13 predicted patients were CT-confirmed with GO in a median of about 6.1 months.

This clonotype appeared a few times. The antigen this receptor binds is unknown. Base qualities are not at hand, and no much larger clone is one base apart. The hyperthyroidism patients were 18 to 65 years old and newly diagnosed, with a disease duration of less than 2 months. Anyone with other autoimmune diseases, uncontrolled infections, pregnancy or lactation was excluded from the study. Diagnosis was based on clinical symptoms, serum thyroxine, TRAb, thyroid ultrasound and orbital computed tomography. Trizol reagent was used to extract the total RNA, and its quality was then checked on an Agilent 2100 Bioanalyzer. Cut back by 2 bases and 8 bases, the V and J ends lie 12 bases apart. There are 13 amino acids in the CDR3, from cysteine to phenylalanine inclusive. Left in the record is the CDR3 DNA by itself, 39 bases read in frame from the first base. CDR1 and CDR2 (SNHLY, FYNNEI) derive from the germline V gene.

For repertoire sequencing, the TCR beta CDR3 regions were amplified from RNA transcripts. The first round of RT-PCR was done with HTBI primers and the Qiagen OneStep RT-PCR kit, and was followed by a second round of multiplex PCR, then size selection and purification. Libraries were sequenced paired-end with 100 bp reads on an Illumina HiSeq2000. In the paper's pipeline: SOAPnuke was used to process the reads, throwing out any read that had adapters, had uncalled bases, had a mean Phred below 15, or lacked an exact constant-primer or identifier match. COPE v1.2.5 was used to merge high-quality paired reads. Unique nucleotide sequences were defined as clonotypes and aligned to IMGT TRB V, D and J references using MiTCR v1.1. The analysis was limited to V-J combinations with a frequency above 0.0001, which together covered over 99% of the repertoires. A TCR clonal expansion and chaos score per V-J combination was defined as the ratio of F50 clonal expansion to chaos observed in the TCRdist matrix. Welch's t-statistics and random forest were used to narrow the features down to about a dozen V-J combinations, which were then fed into a naive Bayes classifier. The Morisita-Horn index was used to measure how similar the thyroid and blood repertoires were. TCRdb reprocessed the public reads (quality trimming at Q25 with fastp, clone calling with MiXCR) and kept in-frame beta chains. Duplicate CDR3 protein sequences are folded into a single record with the most common DNA and genes. The V and J calls were not made by the authors but by TCRdb's processing. The sample table records over a million distinct CDR3 sequences; about 38% of these occur just once. The ten largest clones take up 8.5% to 14% of the sample.

The source of this sequence is an adult man with Graves' hyperthyroidism. The chain is assembled from TRBV2 and TRBJ1-2; TRBD1 is a possible D gene, resting on 6 matching bases. The sample was peripheral blood or thyroid tissue (not recorded which). The sequenced DNA is TGTGCCAGCAGTGAATACAGGGCCCGGGGCTACACCTTC. Its translation reads: CASSEYRARGYTF.